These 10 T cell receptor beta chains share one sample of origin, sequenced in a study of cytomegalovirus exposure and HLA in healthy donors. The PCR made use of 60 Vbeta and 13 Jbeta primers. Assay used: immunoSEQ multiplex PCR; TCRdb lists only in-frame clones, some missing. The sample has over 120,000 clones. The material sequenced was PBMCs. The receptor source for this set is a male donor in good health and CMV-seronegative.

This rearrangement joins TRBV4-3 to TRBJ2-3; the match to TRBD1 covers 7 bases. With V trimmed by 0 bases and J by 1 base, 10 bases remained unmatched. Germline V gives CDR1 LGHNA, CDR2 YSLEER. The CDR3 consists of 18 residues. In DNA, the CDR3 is TGCGCCAGCAGCCAAGATTCAAGGCAGGGGGACCGCACAGATACGCAGTATTTT. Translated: CASSQDSRQGDRTDTQYF.

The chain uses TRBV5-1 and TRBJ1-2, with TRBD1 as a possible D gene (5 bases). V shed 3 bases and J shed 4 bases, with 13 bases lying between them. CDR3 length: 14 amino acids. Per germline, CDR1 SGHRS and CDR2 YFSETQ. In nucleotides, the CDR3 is TGCGCCAGCAGCTCCGGGACTCCGACCTATGGCTACACCTTC. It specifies CASSSGTPTYGYTF.

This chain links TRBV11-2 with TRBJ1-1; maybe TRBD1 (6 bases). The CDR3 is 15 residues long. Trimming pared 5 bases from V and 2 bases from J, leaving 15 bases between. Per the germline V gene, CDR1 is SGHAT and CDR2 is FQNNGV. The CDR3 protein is CASSPNNRANTEAFF. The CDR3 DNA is TGTGCCAGCAGCCCCAATAACAGGGCTAACACTGAAGCTTTCTTT.

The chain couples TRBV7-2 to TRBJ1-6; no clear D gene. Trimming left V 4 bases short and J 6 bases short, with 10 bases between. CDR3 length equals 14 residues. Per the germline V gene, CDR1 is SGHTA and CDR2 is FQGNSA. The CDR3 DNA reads TGTGCCAGCAGCTGGACGGGGTTTAATTCACCCCTCCACTTT. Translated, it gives CASSWTGFNSPLHF.

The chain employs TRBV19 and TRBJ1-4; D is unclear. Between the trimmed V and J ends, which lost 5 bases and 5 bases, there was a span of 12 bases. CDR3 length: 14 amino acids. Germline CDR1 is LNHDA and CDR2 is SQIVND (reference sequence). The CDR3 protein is CASSLGRGNEKLFF. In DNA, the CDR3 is TGTGCCAGTAGTTTAGGACGGGGAAATGAAAAACTGTTTTTT.

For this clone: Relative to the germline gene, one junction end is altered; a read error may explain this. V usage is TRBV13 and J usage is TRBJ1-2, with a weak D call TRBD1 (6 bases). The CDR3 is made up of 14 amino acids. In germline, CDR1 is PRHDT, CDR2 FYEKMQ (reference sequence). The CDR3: CASTLTGLNYGYTF. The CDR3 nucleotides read TGTGCCAGCACCTTAACAGGGCTTAACTATGGCTACACCTTC.

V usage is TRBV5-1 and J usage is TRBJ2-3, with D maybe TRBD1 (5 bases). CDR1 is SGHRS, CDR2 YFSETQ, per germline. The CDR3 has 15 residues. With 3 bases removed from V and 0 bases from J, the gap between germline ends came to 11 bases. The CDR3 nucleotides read TGCGCCAGCAGCTCGCGACAGCCTAGCACAGATACGCAGTATTTT. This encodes CASSSRQPSTDTQYF.

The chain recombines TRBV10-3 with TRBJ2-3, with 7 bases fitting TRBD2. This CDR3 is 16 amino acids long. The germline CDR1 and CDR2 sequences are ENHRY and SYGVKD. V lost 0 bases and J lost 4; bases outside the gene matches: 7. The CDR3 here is CAISESMTSPADTQYF. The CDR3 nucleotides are TGTGCCATCAGTGAGTCTATGACTAGCCCTGCAGATACGCAGTATTTT.

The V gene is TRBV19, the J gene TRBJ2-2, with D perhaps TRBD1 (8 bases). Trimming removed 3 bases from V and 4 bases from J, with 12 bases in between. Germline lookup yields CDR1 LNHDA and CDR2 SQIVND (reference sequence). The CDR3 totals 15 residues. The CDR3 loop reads CASSINRGGTGELFF. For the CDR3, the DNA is TGTGCCAGTAGTATCAACAGGGGGGGCACCGGGGAGCTGTTTTTT.

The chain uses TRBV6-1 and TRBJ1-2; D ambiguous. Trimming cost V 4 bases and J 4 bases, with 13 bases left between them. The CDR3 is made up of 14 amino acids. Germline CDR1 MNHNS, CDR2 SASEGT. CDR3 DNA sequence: TGTGCCAGCAGTGCTCGTAACTCGGGCTATGGCTACACCTTC. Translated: CASSARNSGYGYTF.